This T cell receptor beta chain comes out of a study of blood T cell repertoires in COVID-19. The repertoire was sequenced with immunoSEQ multiplex PCR; TCRdb's copy has only in-frame clones and lacks some. Altogether some 50,000 clones are present, more than 80% being singletons, with the ten largest covering roughly 6%. This clone has only one observation. The CDR3 extends over 12 amino acids. The ends lost 0 bases at V and 15 bases at J; junction bases unmatched: 7. Germline values: CDR1 GTSNPN, CDR2 SVGIG (reference sequence). The material sequenced was peripheral blood. The rearrangement joins TRBV30 to TRBJ2-1, with TRBD2 matching over 8 bases. The sequence was obtained from an older man with active COVID-19. DNA for the CDR3: TGTGCCTGGAGTGTACCCCCTAGCGGGTCGTTCTTC. Amino acid sequence: CAWSVPPSGSFF.